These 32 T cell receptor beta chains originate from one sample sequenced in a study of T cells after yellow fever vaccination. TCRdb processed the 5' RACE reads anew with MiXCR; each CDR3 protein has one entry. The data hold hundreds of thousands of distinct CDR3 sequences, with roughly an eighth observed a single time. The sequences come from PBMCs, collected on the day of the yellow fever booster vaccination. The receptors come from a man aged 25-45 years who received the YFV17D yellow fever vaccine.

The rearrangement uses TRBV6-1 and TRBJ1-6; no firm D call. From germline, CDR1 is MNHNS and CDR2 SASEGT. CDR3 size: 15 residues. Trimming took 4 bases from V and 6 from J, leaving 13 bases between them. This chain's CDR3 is CASSVLPSSNSPLHF. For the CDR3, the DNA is TGTGCCAGCAGTGTCCTCCCCAGTAGTAATTCACCCCTCCACTTT.

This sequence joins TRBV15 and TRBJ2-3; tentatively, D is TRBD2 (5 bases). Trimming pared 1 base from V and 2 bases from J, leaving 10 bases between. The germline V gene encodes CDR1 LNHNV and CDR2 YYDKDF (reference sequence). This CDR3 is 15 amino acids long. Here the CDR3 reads CATSRVLGTTDTQYF. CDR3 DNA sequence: TGTGCCACCAGCAGAGTACTAGGAACCACAGATACGCAGTATTTT.

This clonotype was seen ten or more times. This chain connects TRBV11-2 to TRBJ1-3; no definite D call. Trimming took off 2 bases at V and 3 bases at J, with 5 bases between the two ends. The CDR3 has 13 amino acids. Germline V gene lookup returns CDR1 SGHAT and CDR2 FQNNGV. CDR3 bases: TGTGCCAGCAGCTTAACCGATGGAAACACCATATATTTT. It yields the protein CASSLTDGNTIYF.

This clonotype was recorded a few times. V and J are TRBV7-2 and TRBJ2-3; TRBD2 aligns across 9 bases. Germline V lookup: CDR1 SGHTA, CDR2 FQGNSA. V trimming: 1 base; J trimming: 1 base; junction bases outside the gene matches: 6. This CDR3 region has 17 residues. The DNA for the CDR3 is TGTGCCAGCAGCTTAGTCCCCCGGACTAGCGGCACAGATACGCAGTATTTT. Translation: CASSLVPRTSGTDTQYF.

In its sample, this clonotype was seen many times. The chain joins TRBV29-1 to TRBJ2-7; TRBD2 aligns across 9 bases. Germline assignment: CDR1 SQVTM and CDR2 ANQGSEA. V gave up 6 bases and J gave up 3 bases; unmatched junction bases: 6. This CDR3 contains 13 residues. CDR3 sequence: CSVELAGHYEQYF. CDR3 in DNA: TGCAGCGTGGAACTAGCGGGTCACTACGAGCAGTACTTC.

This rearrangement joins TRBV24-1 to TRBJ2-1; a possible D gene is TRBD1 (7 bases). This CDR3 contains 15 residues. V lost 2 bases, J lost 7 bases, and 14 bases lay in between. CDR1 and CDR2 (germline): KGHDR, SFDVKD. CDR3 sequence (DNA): TGTGCCACCAGTGATTCGTCCAGGGGGGTAAATGAGCAGTTCTTC. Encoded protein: CATSDSSRGVNEQFF.

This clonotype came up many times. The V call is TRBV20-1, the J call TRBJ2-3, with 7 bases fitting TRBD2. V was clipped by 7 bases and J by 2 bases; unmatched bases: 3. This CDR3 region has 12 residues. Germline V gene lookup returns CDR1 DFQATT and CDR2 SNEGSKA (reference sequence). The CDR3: CSVGRDTDTQYF. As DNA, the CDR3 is TGCAGTGTTGGGAGGGACACAGATACGCAGTATTTT.

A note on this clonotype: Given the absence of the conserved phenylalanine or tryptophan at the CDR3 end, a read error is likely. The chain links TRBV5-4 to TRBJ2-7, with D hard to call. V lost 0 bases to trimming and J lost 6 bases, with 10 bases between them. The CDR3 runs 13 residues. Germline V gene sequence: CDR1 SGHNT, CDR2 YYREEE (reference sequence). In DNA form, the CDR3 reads TGTGCCAGCAGCTTGGGTGCTGGGATCGAGCAGTACTCC. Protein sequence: CASSLGAGIEQYS.

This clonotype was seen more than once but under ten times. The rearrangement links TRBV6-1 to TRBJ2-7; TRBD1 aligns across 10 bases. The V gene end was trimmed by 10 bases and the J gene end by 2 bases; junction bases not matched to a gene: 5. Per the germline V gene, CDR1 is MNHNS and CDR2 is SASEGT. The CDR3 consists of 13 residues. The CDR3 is CATRDRGPYEQYF. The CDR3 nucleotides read TGTGCCACCCGGGACAGGGGCCCCTACGAGCAGTACTTC.

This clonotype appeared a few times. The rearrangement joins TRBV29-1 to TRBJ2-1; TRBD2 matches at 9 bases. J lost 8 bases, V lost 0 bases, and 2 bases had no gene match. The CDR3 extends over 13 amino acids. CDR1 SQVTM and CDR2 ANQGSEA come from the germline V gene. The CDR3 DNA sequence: TGCAGCGTTGAAGAGGGACTAGCACATGAGCAGTTCTTC. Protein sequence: CSVEEGLAHEQFF.

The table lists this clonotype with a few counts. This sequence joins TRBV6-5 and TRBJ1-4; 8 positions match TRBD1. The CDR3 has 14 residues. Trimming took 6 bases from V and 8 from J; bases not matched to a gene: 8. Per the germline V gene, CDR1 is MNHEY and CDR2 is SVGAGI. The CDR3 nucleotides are TGTGCCAGCAGGTCCACAGGGGGTGGGGAAAAACTGTTTTTT. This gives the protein CASRSTGGGEKLFF.

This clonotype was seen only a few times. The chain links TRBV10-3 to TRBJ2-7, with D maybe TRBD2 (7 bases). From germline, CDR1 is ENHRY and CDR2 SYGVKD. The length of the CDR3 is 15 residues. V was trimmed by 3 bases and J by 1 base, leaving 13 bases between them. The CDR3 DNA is TGTGCCATCAGTGATGAGGGGGGGAGATCCTACGAGCAGTACTTC. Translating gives CAISDEGGRSYEQYF.

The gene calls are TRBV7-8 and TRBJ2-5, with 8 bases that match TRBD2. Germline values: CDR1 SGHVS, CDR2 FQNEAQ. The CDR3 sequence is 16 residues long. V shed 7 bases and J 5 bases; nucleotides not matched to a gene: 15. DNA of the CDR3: TGTGCCAGCATCCACACAGCGGGAGTTAGGCGGGAGACCCAGTACTTC. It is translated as CASIHTAGVRRETQYF.

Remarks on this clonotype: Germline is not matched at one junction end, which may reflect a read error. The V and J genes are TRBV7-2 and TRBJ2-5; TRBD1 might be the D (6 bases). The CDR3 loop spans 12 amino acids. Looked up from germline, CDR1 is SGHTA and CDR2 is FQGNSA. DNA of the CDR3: TGTGGCAGCAGCTTAGTCACCGGGACACAGTACTTC. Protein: CGSSLVTGTQYF.

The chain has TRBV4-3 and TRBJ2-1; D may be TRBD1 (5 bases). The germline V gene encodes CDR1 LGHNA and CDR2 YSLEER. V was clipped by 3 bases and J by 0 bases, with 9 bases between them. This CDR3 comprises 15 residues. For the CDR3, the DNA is TGCGCCAGCAGCCAGGACACCAGCTCCTACAATGAGCAGTTCTTC. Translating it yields CASSQDTSSYNEQFF.

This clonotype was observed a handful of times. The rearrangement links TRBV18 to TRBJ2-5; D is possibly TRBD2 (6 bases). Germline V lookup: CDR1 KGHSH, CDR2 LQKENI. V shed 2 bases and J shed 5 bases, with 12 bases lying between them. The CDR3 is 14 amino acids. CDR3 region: CASSPVRAGETQYF. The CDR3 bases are TGTGCCAGCTCACCAGTACGCGCGGGGGAGACCCAGTACTTC. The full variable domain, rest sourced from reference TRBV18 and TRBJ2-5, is NAGVMQNPRHLVRRRGQEARLRCSPMKGHSHVYWYRQLPEEGLKFMVYLQKENIIDESGMPKERFSAEFPKEGPSILRIQQVVRGDSAAYFCASSPVRAGETQYFGPGTRLLVL.

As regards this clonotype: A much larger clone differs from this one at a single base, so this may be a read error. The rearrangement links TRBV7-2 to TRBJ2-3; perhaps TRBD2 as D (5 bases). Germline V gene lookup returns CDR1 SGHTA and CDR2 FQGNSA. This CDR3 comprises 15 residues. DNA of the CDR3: TGTGCCAGCAGCCGAGGAGGAGAGCACACAAATACGCAGTATTTT. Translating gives CASSRGGEHTNTQYF.

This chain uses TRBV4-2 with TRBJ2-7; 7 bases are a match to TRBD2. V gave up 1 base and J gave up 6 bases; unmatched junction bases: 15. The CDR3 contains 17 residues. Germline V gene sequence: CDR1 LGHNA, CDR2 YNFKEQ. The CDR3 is CASSQVASGTPPPEQYF. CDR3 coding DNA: TGTGCCAGCAGCCAAGTTGCTAGCGGAACCCCCCCCCCCGAGCAGTACTTC.

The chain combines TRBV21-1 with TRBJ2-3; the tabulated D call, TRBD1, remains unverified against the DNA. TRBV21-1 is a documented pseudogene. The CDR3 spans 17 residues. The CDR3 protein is CASSNYLTGTETDTQYF. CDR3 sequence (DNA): TGTGCCAGCAGCAATTACCTGACCGGGACAGAGACAGATACGCAGTATTTT.

CDR3 sequence (DNA): TGCAGTGCTAGAGACTCCCCGGGCGGTGTCTACGAGCAGTACTTC. Translated: CSARDSPGGVYEQYF. This chain links TRBV20-1 with TRBJ2-7; D call uncertain. Germline V CDR1 and CDR2: DFQATT, SNEGSKA (reference sequence). V gave up 0 bases and J gave up 3 bases, with 15 bases separating them. CDR3 size: 15 residues.

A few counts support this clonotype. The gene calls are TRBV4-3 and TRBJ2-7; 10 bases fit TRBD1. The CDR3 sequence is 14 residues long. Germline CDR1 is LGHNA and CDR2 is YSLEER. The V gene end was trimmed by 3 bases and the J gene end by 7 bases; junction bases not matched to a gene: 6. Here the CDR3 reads CASSHRQGANEQYF. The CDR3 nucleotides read TGCGCCAGCAGCCACCGACAGGGGGCGAATGAGCAGTACTTC.

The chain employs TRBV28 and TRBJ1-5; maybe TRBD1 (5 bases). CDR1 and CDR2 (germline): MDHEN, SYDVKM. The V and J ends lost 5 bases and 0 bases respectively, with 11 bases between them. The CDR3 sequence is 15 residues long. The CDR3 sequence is CASSPRGTSNQPQHF. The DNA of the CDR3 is TGTGCCAGCAGTCCACGGGGGACTAGCAATCAGCCCCAGCATTTT.

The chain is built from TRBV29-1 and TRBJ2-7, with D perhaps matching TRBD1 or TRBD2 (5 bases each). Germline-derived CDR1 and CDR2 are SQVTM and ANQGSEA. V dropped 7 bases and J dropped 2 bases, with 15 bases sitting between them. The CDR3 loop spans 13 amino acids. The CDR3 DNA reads TGCAGCGCCGAGGGACGATCCCCCTACGAGCAGTACTTC. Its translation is CSAEGRSPYEQYF.

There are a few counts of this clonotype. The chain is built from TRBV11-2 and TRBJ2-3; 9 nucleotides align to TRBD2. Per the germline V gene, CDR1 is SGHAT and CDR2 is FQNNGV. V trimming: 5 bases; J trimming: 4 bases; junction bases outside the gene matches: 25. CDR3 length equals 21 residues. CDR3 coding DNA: TGTGCCAGCAGCCTCCGACTAGTGTCGTCCGGGACTAGCACCGCCGCAGATACGCAGTATTTT. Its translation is CASSLRLVSSGTSTAADTQYF.

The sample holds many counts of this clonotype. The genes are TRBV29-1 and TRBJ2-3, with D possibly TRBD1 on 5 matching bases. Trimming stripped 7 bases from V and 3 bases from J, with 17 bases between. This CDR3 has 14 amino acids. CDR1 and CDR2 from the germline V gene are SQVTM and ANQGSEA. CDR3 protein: CSAPVQGRTDTQYF. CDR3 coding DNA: TGCAGCGCCCCCGTTCAGGGTAGGACAGATACGCAGTATTTT.

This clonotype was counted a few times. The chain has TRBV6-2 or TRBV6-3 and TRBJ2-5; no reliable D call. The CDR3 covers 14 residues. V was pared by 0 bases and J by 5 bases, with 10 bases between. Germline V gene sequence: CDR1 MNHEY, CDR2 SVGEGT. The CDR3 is CASSYSGKLETQYF. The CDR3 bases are TGTGCCAGCAGTTACTCGGGGAAATTGGAGACCCAGTACTTC.

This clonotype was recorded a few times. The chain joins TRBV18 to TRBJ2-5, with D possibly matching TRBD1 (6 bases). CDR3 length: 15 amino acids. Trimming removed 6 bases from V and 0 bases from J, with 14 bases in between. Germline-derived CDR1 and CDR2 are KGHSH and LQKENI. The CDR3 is CASSQGLGHQETQYF. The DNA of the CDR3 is TGTGCCAGCTCCCAGGGGTTGGGACACCAAGAGACCCAGTACTTC.

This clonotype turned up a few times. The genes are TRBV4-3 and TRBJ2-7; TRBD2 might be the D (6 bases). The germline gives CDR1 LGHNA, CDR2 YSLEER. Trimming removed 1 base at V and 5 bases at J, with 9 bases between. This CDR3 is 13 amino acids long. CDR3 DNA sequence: TGCGCCAGCAGCCAAGCCGGCGGGAACGAGCAGTACTTC. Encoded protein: CASSQAGGNEQYF.

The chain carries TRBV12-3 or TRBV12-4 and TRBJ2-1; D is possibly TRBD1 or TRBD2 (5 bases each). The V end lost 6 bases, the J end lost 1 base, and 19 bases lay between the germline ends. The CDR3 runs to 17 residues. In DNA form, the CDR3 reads TGTGCCAGCAGCACCTCCTCCGGGGCCATTTCCTACAATGAGCAGTTCTTC. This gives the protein CASSTSSGAISYNEQFF.

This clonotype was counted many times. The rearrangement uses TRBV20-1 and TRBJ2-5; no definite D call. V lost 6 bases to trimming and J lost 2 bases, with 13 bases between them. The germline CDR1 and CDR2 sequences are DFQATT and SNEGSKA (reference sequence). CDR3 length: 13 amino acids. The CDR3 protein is CSARFRHQETQYF. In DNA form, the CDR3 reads TGCAGTGCAAGGTTCAGGCATCAAGAGACCCAGTACTTC.

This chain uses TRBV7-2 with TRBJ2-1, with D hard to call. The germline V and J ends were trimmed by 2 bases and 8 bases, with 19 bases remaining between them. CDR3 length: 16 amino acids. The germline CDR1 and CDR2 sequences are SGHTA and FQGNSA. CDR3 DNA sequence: TGTGCCAGCAGCTTAAGAATTACTCCGTCTGGCTATGAGCAGTTCTTC. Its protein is CASSLRITPSGYEQFF.

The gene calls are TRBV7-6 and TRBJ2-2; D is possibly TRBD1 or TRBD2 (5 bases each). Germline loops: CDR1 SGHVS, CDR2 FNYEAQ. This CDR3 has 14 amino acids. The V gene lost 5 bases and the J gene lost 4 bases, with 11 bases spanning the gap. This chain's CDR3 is CASSRDVSTGELFF. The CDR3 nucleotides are TGTGCCAGCAGCCGGGACGTAAGCACCGGGGAGCTGTTTTTT.